This TCR beta chain originates from a study of blood T cells in healthy people across ages. A second PCR, run for roughly 7 to 11 cycles, used a sample-barcoded 5' primer plus a J-beta primer mix. Each CDR3 protein gets one entry after TCRdb re-called the 5' RACE reads with MiXCR. The sample yields some 800,000 distinct CDR3 sequences, around 43% seen once. Germline CDR1 reads MNHNY; CDR2 reads SVGAGI (reference sequence). V shed 8 bases and J 11 bases; nucleotides not matched to a gene: 18. The CDR3 length is 15 residues. The V gene is TRBV6-6, the J gene TRBJ2-5; 9 bases fit TRBD2. The sequencing sample was made of blood. This sequence was found in a man aged 55 to 69 in good health. CDR3 region: CASQLGSGGYNEQYF. The CDR3 bases are TGTGCCAGCCAGTTAGGTAGCGGGGGTTACAATGAGCAGTACTTC.